This T cell receptor (beta chain) was retrieved from a study of blood T cell repertoires in COVID-19. In the study overall: Nucleic acid was either cDNA or gDNA, and it came from T cells, B-cell-depleted T cells, or PBMCs.

The table came from immunoSEQ multiplex PCR; TCRdb's copy has only in-frame clones and leaves some out. The data show roughly 80,000 clones, less than 90% seen once. The receptor comes from a man aged 60 to 69 with active or convalescent COVID-19. Material for sequencing was peripheral blood.

CDR3 bases: TGTGCCAGCAGTTACTCGTTTACCAGCGGGGGGCTTAGCTCCTACAATGAGCAGTTCTTC. This translates into CASSYSFTSGGLSSYNEQFF. V is TRBV6-2 or TRBV6-3 and J is TRBJ2-1, with 9 bases aligning to TRBD2. J gave up 0 bases and V 0 bases, and 12 bases lay outside the gene matches. Germline lookup yields CDR1 MNHEY and CDR2 SVGEGT. The CDR3 length is 20 residues.